Below are 14 T cell receptor beta chains sequenced from a single sample in a study of blood T cell repertoires in COVID-19. Sequenced by immunoSEQ multiplex PCR; TCRdb stores in-frame clones only, minus some. Here the sample spans around 30,000 clones, roughly four fifths being singletons. Sample: peripheral blood. These receptors all come from a human donor in a cohort sampled during active COVID-19.

The V gene is TRBV27, the J gene TRBJ2-1; 16 nucleotides match TRBD2. Germline trimming cut 5 bases from V and 2 bases from J; bases unmatched to any gene: 3. The CDR3 is 17 amino acids. Germline-derived CDR1 and CDR2 are MNHEY and SMNVEV (reference sequence). For the CDR3, the DNA is TGTGCCAGCAGTACCGGGACTAGCGGGGGGGCCTACAATGAGCAGTTCTTC. Translating gives CASSTGTSGGAYNEQFF.

V usage is TRBV28 and J usage is TRBJ2-1; TRBD2 aligns across 13 bases. The CDR3 consists of 16 residues. Germline V lookup: CDR1 MDHEN, CDR2 SYDVKM. With 4 bases clipped from V and 6 bases from J, the junction kept 6 bases outside the gene matches. The CDR3 spells CASSSPGLAGVNEQFF. CDR3 bases: TGTGCCAGCAGTTCGCCCGGACTAGCGGGAGTCAATGAGCAGTTCTTC.

The chain's CDR3 is CASSLTGPDEQYF. DNA of the CDR3: TGTGCCAGCAGTTTGACAGGGCCGGACGAGCAGTACTTC. This chain uses TRBV6-5 with TRBJ2-7, with 7 bases identical to TRBD1. Trimming cost V 4 bases and J 5 bases; bases outside gene matches: 5. Germline CDR1 is MNHEY and CDR2 is SVGAGI. The CDR3 runs 13 residues.

Only a few counts were recorded for this clone. The chain combines TRBV27 with TRBJ1-1; D not certain. Deletions cut 0 bases from V and 0 bases from J, with 8 bases between. Per germline, CDR1 MNHEY and CDR2 SMNVEV (reference sequence). This CDR3 has 15 residues. The CDR3 reads CASSLSAGMNTEAFF. As DNA, the CDR3 is TGTGCCAGCAGTTTATCAGCCGGGATGAACACTGAAGCTTTCTTT.

The chain has TRBV15 and TRBJ1-5; 7 bases are shared with TRBD1. With V trimmed by 2 bases and J by 5 bases, 3 bases remained unmatched. Germline V gives CDR1 LNHNV, CDR2 YYDKDF (reference sequence). This CDR3 comprises 14 residues. CDR3: CATSRRTGHQPQHF. CDR3 DNA: TGTGCCACCAGCAGAAGGACAGGTCATCAGCCCCAGCATTTT.

The rearrangement uses TRBV25-1 and TRBJ2-2, with TRBD1 matching over 12 bases. Unmatched junction bases numbered 5, after V lost 6 bases and J lost 0 bases. Germline loops: CDR1 MGHDK, CDR2 SYGVNS. CDR3 length equals 17 residues. CDR3 nucleotides: TGTGCCAGCAGGGGCGGGACAGGGGGCCCGAACACCGGGGAGCTGTTTTTT. This gives the protein CASRGGTGGPNTGELFF.

This clone has a single count. The chain employs TRBV11-2 and TRBJ1-5; D ambiguous. Trimming shortened V by 1 base and J by 6 bases, and 7 bases separated the two germline ends. The CDR3 has 13 residues. Germline V CDR1 and CDR2: SGHAT, FQNNGV. The CDR3: CASSLGGGQPQHF. CDR3 nucleotide sequence: TGTGCCAGCAGCTTAGGAGGTGGTCAGCCCCAGCATTTT.

This chain connects TRBV6-5 to TRBJ2-3; 11 bases align to TRBD2. V shed 4 bases, J shed 4 bases, and the junction held 4 bases outside the gene matches. The CDR3 extends over 15 amino acids. Looked up from germline, CDR1 is MNHEY and CDR2 is SVGAGI. The CDR3 DNA reads as TGTGCCAGCAGTTCACTAGCGGGAGCTTCAGATACGCAGTATTTT. Translating it yields CASSSLAGASDTQYF.

V and J are TRBV6-6 and TRBJ1-2; the D gene is possibly TRBD1 (6 bases). The V gene lost 7 bases and the J gene lost 8 bases, with 26 bases spanning the gap. The length of the CDR3 is 16 residues. The germline CDR1 and CDR2 sequences are MNHNY and SVGAGI (reference sequence). DNA for the CDR3: TGTGCCAGCATCTTCGGGGTAAGGGAGATGGGACAAGGCTACACCTTC. Translating it yields CASIFGVREMGQGYTF.

The chain carries TRBV5-1 and TRBJ2-2; 8 bases match TRBD1. The CDR3 totals 15 residues. With V trimmed by 5 bases and J by 1 base, 4 bases remained unmatched. In germline, CDR1 is SGHRS, CDR2 YFSETQ. CDR3 sequence reads: CASSGDRGNTGELFF. The CDR3 region has the DNA TGCGCCAGCAGTGGTGACAGGGGGAACACCGGGGAGCTGTTTTTT.

The genes are TRBV11-2 and TRBJ2-7; D is possibly TRBD2 (5 bases). This CDR3 has 12 amino acids. V lost 5 bases and J 7 bases, leaving 12 bases between the germline ends. Germline V gene sequence: CDR1 SGHAT, CDR2 FQNNGV. The CDR3 here is CASSLSTGEQYF. The CDR3 bases are TGTGCCAGCAGCCTGTCCACGGGGGAGCAGTACTTC.

The chain uses TRBV4-2 and TRBJ1-4; no clear D gene. Trimming took off 0 bases at V and 12 bases at J, with 8 bases between the two ends. Germline CDR1 is LGHNA and CDR2 is YNFKEQ. CDR3 length equals 12 residues. This CDR3 reads CASSQDARELFF. The DNA for the CDR3 is TGTGCCAGCAGCCAAGACGCACGGGAACTGTTTTTT.

This chain connects TRBV11-2 to TRBJ2-1; TRBD1 aligns across 8 bases. Germline-derived CDR1 and CDR2 are SGHAT and FQNNGV. This CDR3 spans 14 amino acids. V shed 4 bases and J 9 bases; nucleotides not matched to a gene: 8. The CDR3 bases are TGTGCCAGCAGCTCACAGACAGGGGATGTTGAGCAGTTCTTC. Its translation: CASSSQTGDVEQFF.

This clone was seen more than once but under ten times. The chain recombines TRBV7-8 with TRBJ2-7; 9 positions agree with TRBD2. Germline CDR1 SGHVS, CDR2 FQNEAQ. The CDR3 runs 15 residues. With 5 bases clipped from V and 3 bases from J, the junction kept 8 bases outside the gene matches. CDR3 in DNA: TGTGCCAGCAGCCTCAAGCGGGGGGCTCACTACGAGCAGTACTTC. Translated, it gives CASSLKRGAHYEQYF.